This TCR beta chain was profiled in a study of blood T cells in healthy people across ages. V was cut by 7 bases and J by 2 bases, with 18 bases left in between. The germline CDR1 and CDR2 sequences are SQVTM and ANQGSEA. This CDR3 has 15 residues. This clonotype is a singleton in its sample. Isolated PBMCs totaled at least 6.5 million in each sample. Next came a second PCR, run for about 7 to 12 cycles, which used a sample-barcoded 5' primer along with a J-beta primer mix. From the 5' RACE reads, TCRdb called clonotypes with MiXCR, one entry per CDR3 protein. The sample holds roughly 1,300,000 distinct CDR3 sequences, roughly 60% seen once.

Sample: blood. The TCR originated in a man aged 18 to 30 in good health. The chain links TRBV29-1 to TRBJ2-1; a possible D gene is TRBD1 (6 bases). This chain's CDR3 is CSASAARGAYNEQFF. CDR3 in DNA: TGCAGCGCCTCCGCCGCCAGGGGTGCCTACAATGAGCAGTTCTTC.